Detailed here is one TCR beta chain. Antigen specificity is unknown. J lost 4 bases, V lost 4 bases, and 1 base had no gene match. This CDR3 contains 14 residues. The V gene's germline CDR1 is MNHEY and CDR2 SVGAGI. This specimen belongs to a study of OX40 agonist ivuxolimab in advanced cancers. Study details: Ivuxolimab is an agonistic anti-OX40 (CD134) antibody, and patients were treated with it. Partial responses were achieved by three patients, of whom one had hepatocellular carcinoma and two had cutaneous melanoma.

Sequencing used immunoSEQ multiplex PCR; TCRdb keeps in-frame clones, though not all of them. This sample carries around 69,000 clones, around 87% of them seen once, and the ten largest clones take over 2%. Study-wide results and limits: Clonal expansion in partial responders at 0.1-3.0 mg/kg ranked among the lowest. Doses of 0.1 to 3.0 mg/kg were accompanied by clonal expansion of CD4+ and CD8+ blood T cells by week 6.

The chain joins TRBV6-5 to TRBJ2-2; 9 nucleotides agree with TRBD1. The sample consisted of CD4+ or CD8+ T cells sorted from blood, taken in a trial of the OX40 agonist ivuxolimab. This sequence originates from an adult with an advanced solid tumor such as melanoma, head and neck, liver or kidney cancer. CDR3 sequence (DNA): TGTGCCAGCAGTTGGACAGGGGCCACCGGGGAGCTGTTTTTT. This codes for CASSWTGATGELFF.